These 16 T cell receptor beta chains originate from one sample sequenced in a study of blood T cell repertoires in COVID-19. The table came from immunoSEQ multiplex PCR; TCRdb's copy has only in-frame clones and leaves some out. This table has approximately 83,000 clones, about 77% appearing once. Specimen: peripheral blood. These receptors came from a woman older than 75 with acute or convalescent COVID-19.

The V and J genes are TRBV2 and TRBJ1-2, with 12 bases that match TRBD1. The length of the CDR3 is 13 residues. J was trimmed by 4 bases and V by 6 bases; bases with no gene match: 0. CDR1 and CDR2 (germline): SNHLY, FYNNEI. The CDR3 bases are TGTGCCAGCAGGGGACAGGGGGCCTATGGCTACACCTTC. This encodes CASRGQGAYGYTF.

The chain uses TRBV30 and TRBJ1-5, with TRBD1 as a possible D gene (5 bases). V lost 1 base to trimming and J lost 5 bases, with 15 bases between them. The CDR3 spans 15 residues. From germline, CDR1 is GTSNPN and CDR2 SVGIG (reference sequence). The CDR3 DNA follows: TGTGCCTGGAGTGCCCTGAGTGGGGGGGATCAGCCCCAGCATTTT. This translates into CAWSALSGGDQPQHF.

This clone has just one count. The V call is TRBV27, the J call TRBJ1-2; TRBD1 matches 9 bases. The CDR3 has 16 amino acids. CDR1 is MNHEY, CDR2 SMNVEV, per germline (reference sequence). V lost 3 bases, J lost 3 bases, and 8 bases stayed unmatched. In DNA form, the CDR3 reads TGTGCCAGCAGTTTGGCCGGGACAGGGTCCTACTATGGCTACACCTTC. Translation: CASSLAGTGSYYGYTF.

The chain is built from TRBV18 and TRBJ1-2; 9 positions match TRBD1. Germline CDR1 is KGHSH and CDR2 is LQKENI. With V trimmed by 6 bases and J by 10 bases, 15 bases remained unmatched. The CDR3 runs to 15 residues. CDR3 nucleotides: TGTGCCAGCTCCAGGGGGACAGGGCTTCAGGGCTACTACACCTTC. This translates into CASSRGTGLQGYYTF.

The V call is TRBV7-7, the J call TRBJ2-2; 8 nucleotides agree with TRBD2. The germline V gene has CDR1 SSHAT and CDR2 FNYEAQ (reference sequence). The length of the CDR3 is 14 residues. Here the CDR3 DNA reads TGTGCTAGCTCGGGACTAGCGAACACCGGGGAGCTGTTTTTT. As protein: CASSGLANTGELFF.

The chain links TRBV6-5 to TRBJ2-1; 10 bases fit TRBD1. CDR1 is MNHEY and CDR2 is SVGAGI in the germline V gene. This CDR3 is built from 14 residues. V trimming: 8 bases; J trimming: 1 base; junction bases outside the gene matches: 2. The CDR3 protein is CASSGQGSYNEQFF. CDR3 in DNA: TGTGCCAGCTCGGGACAGGGGTCCTACAATGAGCAGTTCTTC.

The rearrangement uses TRBV6-5 and TRBJ2-7; 8 bases agree with TRBD1. V dropped 7 bases and J dropped 2; count of bases not matched to a gene: 4. Germline CDR1 MNHEY, CDR2 SVGAGI. The CDR3 extends over 13 amino acids. CDR3 region: CASNGQGTYEQYF. The CDR3 DNA reads as TGTGCCAGCAACGGACAGGGTACCTACGAGCAGTACTTC.

V gene TRBV6-5 combines with J gene TRBJ1-1, with TRBD1 as a possible D gene (5 bases). Trimming pared 0 bases from V and 5 bases from J, leaving 10 bases between. This CDR3 contains 14 residues. Germline V gene lookup returns CDR1 MNHEY and CDR2 SVGAGI. The CDR3 reads CASSYSGGTTEAFF. CDR3 sequence (DNA): TGTGCCAGCAGTTACTCCGGGGGGACGACTGAAGCTTTCTTT.

The gene calls are TRBV2 and TRBJ2-7; D remains ambiguous. This CDR3 is built from 13 residues. V dropped 8 bases and J dropped 0 bases, with 11 bases sitting between them. CDR1 and CDR2 from the germline V gene are SNHLY and FYNNEI. CDR3 coding DNA: TGTGCCAGCCTACTCCTTCTCTCCTACGAGCAGTACTTC. Its translation: CASLLLLSYEQYF.

The chain uses TRBV3-1 (or the pseudogene TRBV3-2) and TRBJ2-7; TRBD2 aligns across 10 bases. The V gene end was trimmed by 4 bases and the J gene end by 0 bases; junction bases not matched to a gene: 6. This CDR3 has 16 amino acids. Germline CDR1 reads LGHDT; CDR2 reads YNNKEL (reference sequence). The CDR3 is CASSLLAGGSSYEQYF. The CDR3 DNA reads TGTGCCAGCAGCCTATTAGCGGGGGGCAGCTCCTACGAGCAGTACTTC.

The gene calls are TRBV7-9 and TRBJ1-1; no clear D gene. The CDR3 has 14 amino acids. The V gene lost 1 base and the J gene lost 7 bases, with 13 bases spanning the gap. The germline V gene has CDR1 SEHNR and CDR2 FQNEAQ (reference sequence). The CDR3 loop is CASSLEAARGEAFF. CDR3 sequence (DNA): TGTGCCAGCAGCTTAGAGGCCGCTCGGGGTGAAGCTTTCTTT.

This rearrangement joins TRBV9 to TRBJ1-3; TRBD1 matches 7 bases. V was clipped by 2 bases and J by 6 bases; unmatched bases: 8. This CDR3 is 15 amino acids long. Germline values: CDR1 SGDLS, CDR2 YYNGEE. The CDR3 loop is CASSVSPGQLNTIYF. The CDR3, as DNA: TGTGCCAGCAGCGTCTCCCCGGGACAGCTAAACACCATATATTTT.

This clone was detected only a few times. This chain connects TRBV5-1 to TRBJ2-5, with 10 positions matching TRBD2. This CDR3 is 15 amino acids long. Germline trimming cut 4 bases from V and 4 bases from J; bases unmatched to any gene: 7. In germline, CDR1 is SGHRS, CDR2 YFSETQ. The CDR3 reads CASSVRAGGPETQYF. The CDR3 DNA reads as TGCGCCAGCAGCGTCCGAGCGGGGGGGCCAGAGACCCAGTACTTC.

The genes are TRBV5-4 and TRBJ2-3; D possibly corresponds to TRBD1 (6 bases). V lost 4 bases and J 12 bases, leaving 18 bases between the germline ends. The CDR3 has 13 residues. The germline CDR1 and CDR2 sequences are SGHNT and YYREEE (reference sequence). The CDR3 protein is CASSPEQGLFQYF. The CDR3 coding sequence is TGTGCCAGCAGCCCCGAACAGGGTTTGTTCCAGTATTTT. Full variable domain (outside the CDR3, taken from reference TRBV5-4 and TRBJ2-3): ETGVTQSPTHLIKTRGQQVTLRCSSQSGHNTVSWYQQALGQGPQFIFQYYREEENGRGNFPPRFSGLQFPNYSSELNVNALELDDSALYLCASSPEQGLFQYFGPGTRLTVL.

This clone has only one observation. The rearrangement joins TRBV5-4 to TRBJ1-2; no definite D call. Germline lookup yields CDR1 SGHNT and CDR2 YYREEE (reference sequence). Trimming cost V 0 bases and J 8 bases, with 14 bases left between them. The CDR3 has 14 residues. CDR3 sequence (DNA): TGTGCCAGCAGCTTGGAACCGGGTATCCGGGGCTACACCTTC. It specifies CASSLEPGIRGYTF. Filled out from reference TRBV5-4 and TRBJ1-2, the complete variable domain reads ETGVTQSPTHLIKTRGQQVTLRCSSQSGHNTVSWYQQALGQGPQFIFQYYREEENGRGNFPPRFSGLQFPNYSSELNVNALELDDSALYLCASSLEPGIRGYTFGSGTRLTVV.

This clone was seen only once. V usage is TRBV27 and J usage is TRBJ1-4, with D possibly matching TRBD1 (5 bases). In germline, CDR1 is MNHEY, CDR2 SMNVEV (reference sequence). CDR3 size: 17 residues. Between the trimmed V and J ends, which lost 6 bases and 0 bases, there was a span of 17 bases. DNA of the CDR3: TGTGCCAGCAGCGCATCCGCCGGGGGGGCAACTAATGAAAAACTGTTTTTT. Protein: CASSASAGGATNEKLFF.